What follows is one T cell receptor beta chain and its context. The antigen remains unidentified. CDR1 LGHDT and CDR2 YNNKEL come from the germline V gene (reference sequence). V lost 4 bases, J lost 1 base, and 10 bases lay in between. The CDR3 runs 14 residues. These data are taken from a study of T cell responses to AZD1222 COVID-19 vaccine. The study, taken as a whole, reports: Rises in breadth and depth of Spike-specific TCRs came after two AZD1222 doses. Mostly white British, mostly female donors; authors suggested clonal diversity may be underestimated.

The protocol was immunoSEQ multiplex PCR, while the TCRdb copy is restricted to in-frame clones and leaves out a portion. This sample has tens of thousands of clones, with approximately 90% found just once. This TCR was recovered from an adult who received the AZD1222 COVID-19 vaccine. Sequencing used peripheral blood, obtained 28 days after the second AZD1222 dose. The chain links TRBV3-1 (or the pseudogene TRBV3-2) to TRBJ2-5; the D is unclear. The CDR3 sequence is CASSLNSGQETQYF. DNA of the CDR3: TGTGCCAGCAGCCTGAACTCAGGCCAAGAGACCCAGTACTTC.